These 3 T cell receptor beta chains were sequenced from one sample in a study of T-cell memory formation after mild COVID-19. TCRdb re-called the 5' RACE reads with MiXCR, one entry per CDR3 protein. The repertoire holds around 390,000 distinct CDR3 sequences, with around a sixth as singletons. Sequenced input: PBMCs or a T cell subset sorted from them (not recorded which). These receptors were taken from a man aged 18 to 29 who had mild COVID-19 (a few samples of this study predate the infection). Cell type and time point are not known.

V and J are TRBV2 and TRBJ2-7; no clear D gene. The germline V and J ends were trimmed by 4 bases and 2 bases, with 24 bases remaining between them. From germline, CDR1 is SNHLY and CDR2 FYNNEI. The CDR3 loop spans 18 amino acids. The CDR3 region has the DNA TGTGCCAGCAGTGTGAAGGCAGGCCTATACTCCGTTACCTACGAGCAGTACGTC. It specifies CASSVKAGLYSVTYEQYV.

This clonotype was seen more than once but under ten times. The chain recombines TRBV7-3 with TRBJ2-5; perhaps TRBD2 as D (6 bases). The CDR3 is 15 residues long. Looked up from germline, CDR1 is SGHTA and CDR2 is FQGTGA. Trimming removed 5 bases at V and 1 base at J, with 14 bases between. CDR3 protein: CASSPGGGVQETQYF. In DNA form, the CDR3 reads TGTGCCAGCAGCCCCGGCGGCGGGGTCCAAGAGACCCAGTACTTC.

The chain couples TRBV5-1 to TRBJ2-7; TRBD2 agrees at 7 bases. Trimming took 4 bases from V and 5 from J; bases not matched to a gene: 12. CDR1 is SGHRS and CDR2 is YFSETQ in the germline V gene. The CDR3 totals 15 residues. CDR3 nucleotides: TGCGCCAGCAGCCGCGGCGGGCGCGCGGGGGACGAGCAGTACTTC. This translates into CASSRGGRAGDEQYF.